The sequence of this TCR beta chain was determined in a study of CD8 T cells in ankylosing spondylitis. Study results and limitations: One TCR beta motif, made up of under ten highly homologous variants, appeared characteristic of ankylosing spondylitis blood.

Each CDR3 protein is one row after TCRdb ran MiXCR on the 5' RACE reads. The repertoire includes 200,000 to 250,000 distinct CDR3 sequences, about 16% of them detected once, and approximately 46% sits in the top ten. The sample holds a few counts of this clonotype. Antigen: not known. The sample was blood, either unsorted or a sorted T cell fraction (not recorded which). The clonotype comes from a male donor with ankylosing spondylitis.

The CDR3 sequence is CASSEQGSQGAEAFF. In DNA form, the CDR3 reads TGTGCCAGCAGTGAACAGGGGAGTCAGGGCGCTGAAGCTTTCTTT. The chain has TRBV6-1 and TRBJ1-1; TRBD1 is a possible D gene (6 bases). The V gene's germline CDR1 is MNHNS and CDR2 SASEGT. The CDR3 contains 15 residues. The germline V and J ends were trimmed by 2 bases and 6 bases, with 16 bases remaining between them.